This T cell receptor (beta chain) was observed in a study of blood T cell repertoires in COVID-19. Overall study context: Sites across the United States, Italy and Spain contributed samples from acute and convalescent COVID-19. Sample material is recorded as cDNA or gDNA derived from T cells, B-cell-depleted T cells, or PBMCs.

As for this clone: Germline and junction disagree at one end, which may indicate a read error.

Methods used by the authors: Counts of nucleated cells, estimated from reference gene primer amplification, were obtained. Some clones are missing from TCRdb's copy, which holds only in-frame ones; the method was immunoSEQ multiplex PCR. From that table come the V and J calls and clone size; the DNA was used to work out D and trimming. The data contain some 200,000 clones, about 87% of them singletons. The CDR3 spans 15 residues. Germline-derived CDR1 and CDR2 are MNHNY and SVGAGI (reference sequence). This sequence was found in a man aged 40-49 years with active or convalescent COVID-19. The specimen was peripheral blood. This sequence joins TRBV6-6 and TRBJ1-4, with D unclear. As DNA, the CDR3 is TGTGCCACCAGTACAGCGGCTGGGTCTAATGAAAAACTGTTTTTT. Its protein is CATSTAAGSNEKLFF.